This T cell receptor beta chain emerged from a study of OX40 agonist ivuxolimab in advanced cancers. About the study: The patients received ivuxolimab by intravenous route every 2 weeks at 0.01 to 10 mg/kg. Every patient in dose escalation had hepatocellular carcinoma, melanoma, renal cell or head and neck cancer. Partial responses were achieved by three patients, one with hepatocellular carcinoma and two with cutaneous melanoma.

This clone was counted a single time. The antigen is not known. Germline-derived CDR1 and CDR2 are SGHRS and YFSETQ. The CDR3 sequence is 16 residues long. V shed 0 bases and J shed 0 bases, with 9 bases lying between them. Here immunoSEQ multiplex PCR was the method, and the copy in TCRdb shows in-frame clones only, minus some. The table has tens of thousands of clones, roughly 80% seen once. Study-level results: Low normalized T-cell clonal expansion was additionally recorded for some nonresponders.

V is TRBV5-1 and J is TRBJ1-4, with D perhaps matching TRBD1 (5 bases). Source: CD4+ or CD8+ T cells sorted from blood, taken in a trial of the OX40 agonist ivuxolimab. The TCR sequence derives from an adult with an advanced solid tumor such as melanoma, head and neck, liver or kidney cancer. The CDR3, as DNA: TGCGCCAGCAGCTTGGGGGCAGGGTCAACTAATGAAAAACTGTTTTTT. This sequence encodes CASSLGAGSTNEKLFF.